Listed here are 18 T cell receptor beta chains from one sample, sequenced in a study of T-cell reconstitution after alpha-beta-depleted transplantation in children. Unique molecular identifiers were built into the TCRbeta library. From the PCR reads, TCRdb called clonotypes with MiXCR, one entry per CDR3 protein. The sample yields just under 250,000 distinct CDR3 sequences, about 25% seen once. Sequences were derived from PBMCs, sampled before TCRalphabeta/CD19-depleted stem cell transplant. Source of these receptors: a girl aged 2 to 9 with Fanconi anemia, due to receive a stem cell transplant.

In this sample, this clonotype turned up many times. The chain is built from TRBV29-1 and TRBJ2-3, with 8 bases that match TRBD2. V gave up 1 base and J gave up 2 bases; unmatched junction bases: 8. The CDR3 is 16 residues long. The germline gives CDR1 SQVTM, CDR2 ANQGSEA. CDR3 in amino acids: CSVEGYRGGYTDTQYF. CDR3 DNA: TGCAGCGTTGAAGGGTACCGGGGGGGATACACAGATACGCAGTATTTT.

CDR3 sequence reads: CSAGRGVTEAFF. Here the CDR3 DNA reads TGCAGTGCAGGGAGGGGGGTCACTGAAGCTTTCTTT. The rearrangement links TRBV20-1 to TRBJ1-1; D may be TRBD1 (6 bases). The CDR3 totals 12 residues. V was clipped by 6 bases and J by 4 bases, with 12 bases between them. The germline V gene has CDR1 DFQATT and CDR2 SNEGSKA (reference sequence).

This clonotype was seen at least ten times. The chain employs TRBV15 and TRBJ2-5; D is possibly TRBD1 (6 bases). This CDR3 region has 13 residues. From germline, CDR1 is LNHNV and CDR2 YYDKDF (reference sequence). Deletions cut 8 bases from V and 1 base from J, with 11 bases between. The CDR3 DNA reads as TGTGCCACCCAGAGGACAGTCCAAGAGACCCAGTACTTC. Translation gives CATQRTVQETQYF.

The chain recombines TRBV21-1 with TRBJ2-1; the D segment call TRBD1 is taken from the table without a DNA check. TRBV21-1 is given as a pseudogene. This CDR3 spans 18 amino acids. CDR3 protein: CASSKKGAGNSSYNEQFF. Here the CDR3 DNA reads TGTGCCAGCAGCAAGAAGGGGGCAGGGAATAGCTCCTACAATGAGCAGTTCTTC.

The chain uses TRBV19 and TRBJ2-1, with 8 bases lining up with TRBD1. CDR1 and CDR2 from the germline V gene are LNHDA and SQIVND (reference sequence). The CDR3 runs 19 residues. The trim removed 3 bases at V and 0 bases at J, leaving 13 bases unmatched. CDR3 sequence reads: CASSILGTGAFSSYNEQFF. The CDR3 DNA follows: TGTGCCAGTAGTATTTTGGGGACAGGAGCCTTCAGCTCCTACAATGAGCAGTTCTTC.

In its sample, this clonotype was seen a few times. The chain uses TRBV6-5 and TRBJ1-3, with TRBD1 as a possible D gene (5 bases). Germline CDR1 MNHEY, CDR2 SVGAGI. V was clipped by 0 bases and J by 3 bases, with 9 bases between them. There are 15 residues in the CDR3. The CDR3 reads CASSYSQTVGNTIYF. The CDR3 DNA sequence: TGTGCCAGCAGTTACTCGCAGACAGTTGGAAACACCATATATTTT.

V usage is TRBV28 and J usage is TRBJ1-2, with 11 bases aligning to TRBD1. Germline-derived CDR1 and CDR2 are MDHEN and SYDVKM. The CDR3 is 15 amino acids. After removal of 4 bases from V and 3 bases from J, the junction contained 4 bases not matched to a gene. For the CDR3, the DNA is TGTGCCAGCAGTTGGGACAGGGGGTCATACTATGGCTACACCTTC. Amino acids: CASSWDRGSYYGYTF.

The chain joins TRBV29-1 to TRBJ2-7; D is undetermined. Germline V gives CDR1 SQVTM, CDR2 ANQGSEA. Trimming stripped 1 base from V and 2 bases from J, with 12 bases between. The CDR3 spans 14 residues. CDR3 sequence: CSVEVPTNPYEQYF. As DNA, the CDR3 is TGCAGCGTTGAAGTTCCGACAAATCCCTACGAGCAGTACTTC.

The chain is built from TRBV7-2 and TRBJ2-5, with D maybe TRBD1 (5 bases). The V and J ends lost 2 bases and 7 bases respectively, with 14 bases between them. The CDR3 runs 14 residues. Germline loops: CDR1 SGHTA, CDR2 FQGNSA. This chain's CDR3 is CASSLWSLQGTQYF. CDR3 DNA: TGTGCCAGCAGCTTATGGAGCCTGCAGGGGACCCAGTACTTC.

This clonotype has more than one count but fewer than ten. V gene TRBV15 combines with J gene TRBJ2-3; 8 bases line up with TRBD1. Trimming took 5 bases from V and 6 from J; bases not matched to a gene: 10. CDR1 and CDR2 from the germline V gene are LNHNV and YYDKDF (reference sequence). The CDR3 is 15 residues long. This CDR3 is CATSRGGQGADTQYF. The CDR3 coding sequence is TGTGCCACCAGCCGAGGGGGCCAGGGGGCGGATACGCAGTATTTT.

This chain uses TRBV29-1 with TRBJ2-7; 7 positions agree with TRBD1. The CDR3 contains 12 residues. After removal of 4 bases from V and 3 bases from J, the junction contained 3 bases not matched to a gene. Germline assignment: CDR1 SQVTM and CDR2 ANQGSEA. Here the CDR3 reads CSVGTGYYEQYF. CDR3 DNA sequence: TGCAGCGTTGGGACAGGTTACTACGAGCAGTACTTC.

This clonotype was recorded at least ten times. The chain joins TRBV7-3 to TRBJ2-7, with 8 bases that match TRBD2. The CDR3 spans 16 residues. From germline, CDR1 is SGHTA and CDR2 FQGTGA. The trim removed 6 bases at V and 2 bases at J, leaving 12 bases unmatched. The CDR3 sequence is CASSPNGGLGTYEQYF. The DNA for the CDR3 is TGTGCCAGCAGTCCTAACGGGGGACTAGGGACCTACGAGCAGTACTTC. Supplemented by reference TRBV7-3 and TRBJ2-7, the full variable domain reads GAGVSQTPSNKVTEKGKYVELRCDPISGHTALYWYRQSLGQGPEFLIYFQGTGAADDSGLPNDRFFAVRPEGSVSTLKIQRTERGDSAVYLCASSPNGGLGTYEQYFGPGTRLTVT.

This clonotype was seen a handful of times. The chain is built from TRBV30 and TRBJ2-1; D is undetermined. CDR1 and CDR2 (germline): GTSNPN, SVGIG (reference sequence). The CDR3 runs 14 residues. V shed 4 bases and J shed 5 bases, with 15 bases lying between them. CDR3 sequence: CAWIGSAEHNEQFF. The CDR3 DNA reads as TGTGCCTGGATAGGGTCAGCCGAACACAATGAGCAGTTCTTC.

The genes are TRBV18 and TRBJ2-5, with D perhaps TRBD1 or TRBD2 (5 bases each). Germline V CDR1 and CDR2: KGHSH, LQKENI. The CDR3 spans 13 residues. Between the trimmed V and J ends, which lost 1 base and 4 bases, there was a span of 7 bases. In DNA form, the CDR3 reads TGTGCCAGCTCACCACGGGACGGAGAGACCCAGTACTTC. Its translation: CASSPRDGETQYF. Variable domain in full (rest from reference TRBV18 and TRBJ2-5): NAGVMQNPRHLVRRRGQEARLRCSPMKGHSHVYWYRQLPEEGLKFMVYLQKENIIDESGMPKERFSAEFPKEGPSILRIQQVVRGDSAAYFCASSPRDGETQYFGPGTRLLVL.

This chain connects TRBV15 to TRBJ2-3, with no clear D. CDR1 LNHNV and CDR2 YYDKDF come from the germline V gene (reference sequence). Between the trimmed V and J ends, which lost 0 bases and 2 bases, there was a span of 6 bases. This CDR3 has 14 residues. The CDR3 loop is CATSRDPPTDTQYF. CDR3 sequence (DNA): TGTGCCACCAGCAGAGATCCCCCCACAGATACGCAGTATTTT.

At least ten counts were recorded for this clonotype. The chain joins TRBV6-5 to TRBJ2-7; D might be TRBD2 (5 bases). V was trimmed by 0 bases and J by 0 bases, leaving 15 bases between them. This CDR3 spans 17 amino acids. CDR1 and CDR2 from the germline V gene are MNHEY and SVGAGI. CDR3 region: CASSYSISGISSYEQYF. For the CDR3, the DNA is TGTGCCAGCAGTTACTCCATCTCCGGGATTAGCTCCTACGAGCAGTACTTC.

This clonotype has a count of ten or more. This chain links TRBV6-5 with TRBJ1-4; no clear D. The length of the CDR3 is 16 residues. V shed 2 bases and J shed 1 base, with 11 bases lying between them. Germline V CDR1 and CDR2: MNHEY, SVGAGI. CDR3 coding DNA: TGTGCCAGCAGTTACGGGGAGGATGTAACTAATGAAAAACTGTTTTTT. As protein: CASSYGEDVTNEKLFF.

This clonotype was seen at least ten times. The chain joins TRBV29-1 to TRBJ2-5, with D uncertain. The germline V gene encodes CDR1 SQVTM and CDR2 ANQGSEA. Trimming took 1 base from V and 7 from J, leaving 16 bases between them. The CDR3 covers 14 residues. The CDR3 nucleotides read TGCAGCGTTGAAGTCCCCCGCCTGGATTGGACCCAGTACTTC. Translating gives CSVEVPRLDWTQYF.